The present entry profiles one TCR beta chain with its context. The data were obtained in a study of T cell changes during pregnancy in multiple sclerosis. CDR1 is LGHNA, CDR2 YSLEER, per germline. The CDR3 runs to 20 residues. Trimming removed 1 base from V and 3 bases from J; junction bases left unmatched: 14. Sequenced by immunoSEQ multiplex PCR; TCRdb stores in-frame clones only, minus some. The sample consists of 12,000 to 15,000 clones, just over 90% of them appearing once. The receptor was derived from a female donor in good health, enrolled as a control in a pregnancy study. Specimen: peripheral blood, collected in the second trimester of pregnancy. The V and J genes are TRBV4-3 and TRBJ2-1, with TRBD1 matching 11 bases. CDR3 coding DNA: TGCGCCAGCAGCCAAGCCCGGGGGACAGGGGGTTCAATCGGCTACAATGAGCAGTTCTTC. This codes for CASSQARGTGGSIGYNEQFF.